This TCR beta chain was identified during a study of OX40 agonist ivuxolimab in advanced cancers. General observations from the study: Clonal expansion was among the lowest in partial responders at 0.1-3.0 mg/kg, especially CD8+.

V dropped 8 bases and J dropped 6 bases, with 17 bases sitting between them. The CDR3 has 13 amino acids. Germline assignment: CDR1 ENHRY and CDR2 SYGVKD. Repertoires were generated with immunoSEQ multiplex PCR, while TCRdb's copy carries only in-frame clones and drops some. The table includes some 58,000 clones, roughly 80% detected once. To note about this clone: The target antigen is unknown.

Autoimmune disease history or systemic immunosuppression barred patients. The TCR sequence derives from an adult with an advanced solid tumor such as melanoma, head and neck, liver or kidney cancer. The rearrangement uses TRBV10-3 and TRBJ2-7, with D perhaps matching TRBD1 or TRBD2 (5 bases each). The sample was CD4+ or CD8+ T cells sorted from blood, taken in a trial of the OX40 agonist ivuxolimab. DNA of the CDR3: TGTGCCATCCATAGCGCAGGGTTGTTCGAGCAGTACTTC. It specifies CAIHSAGLFEQYF.